Described below is a single TCR beta chain sequence and its context. Original analysis: Estimates of nucleated cell counts were drawn from the amplification of reference gene primers. The table came from immunoSEQ multiplex PCR; TCRdb's copy has only in-frame clones and leaves some out. The V and J calls and clone size come from that table; D and trimming were worked out from the DNA. The sample contains about 210,000 clones, around 88% of which appear only once. The ends lost 5 bases at V and 1 base at J; junction bases unmatched: 9. The CDR3 spans 17 residues. Germline CDR1 and CDR2: MNHNY and SVGAGI (reference sequence). These data originate in a study of blood T cell repertoires in COVID-19. Looking at the study overall: T cells, B-cell-depleted T cells, or PBMCs provided the cDNA or gDNA that served as material.

The receptor was isolated from a man aged 50-59 years with active or convalescent COVID-19. The chain uses TRBV6-6 and TRBJ2-5; TRBD2 agrees at 11 bases. The specimen was peripheral blood. CDR3 region: CASSLGLAGGLQETQYF. The CDR3 nucleotides read TGTGCCAGCAGTCTCGGGCTAGCGGGAGGCCTCCAAGAGACCCAGTACTTC.